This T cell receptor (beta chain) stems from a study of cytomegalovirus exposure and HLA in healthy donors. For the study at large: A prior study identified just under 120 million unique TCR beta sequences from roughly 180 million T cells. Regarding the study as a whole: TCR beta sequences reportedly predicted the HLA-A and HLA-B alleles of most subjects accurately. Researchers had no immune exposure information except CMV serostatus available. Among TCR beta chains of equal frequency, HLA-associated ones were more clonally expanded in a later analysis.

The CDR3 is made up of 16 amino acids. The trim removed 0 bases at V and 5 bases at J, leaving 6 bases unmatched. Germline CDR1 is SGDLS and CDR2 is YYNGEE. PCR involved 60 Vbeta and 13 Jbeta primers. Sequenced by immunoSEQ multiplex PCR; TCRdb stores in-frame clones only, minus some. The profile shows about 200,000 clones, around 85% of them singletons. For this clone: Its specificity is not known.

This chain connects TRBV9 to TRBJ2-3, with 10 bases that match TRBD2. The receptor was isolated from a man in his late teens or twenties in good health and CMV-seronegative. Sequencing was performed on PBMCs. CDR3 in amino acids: CASSVVGLAGVDTQYF. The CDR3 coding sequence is TGTGCCAGCAGCGTAGTTGGCCTAGCGGGAGTAGATACGCAGTATTTT.